The present TCR beta chain was sequenced within a study of a mutant IDH1 vaccine in newly diagnosed glioma. Across the whole study: The sex distribution of treated patients was roughly 62% male and roughly 38% female, with a mean age of around 40 years. Most patients had radiochemotherapy with temozolomide before enrollment; others had one alone.

Generated by immunoSEQ multiplex PCR, the TCRdb table keeps only in-frame clones and is missing some. Here the sample spans about 61,000 clones, 80% being singletons. As to time point: week 11, during vaccination. Every vaccine dose comprised 300 ug of mutant IDH1 20-mer peptide plus topical imiquimod. Study-wide points: No link was apparently found between pseudoprogression and changes in top peripheral T cell clonotypes.

CDR1 GTSNPN and CDR2 SVGIG come from the germline V gene (reference sequence). CDR3 length: 15 amino acids. Trimming left V 5 bases short and J 10 bases short, with 26 bases between. This clone was seen more than once but under ten times. Its antigen is unknown. V is TRBV30 and J is TRBJ1-1; tentative D call: TRBD1 (5 bases). This specimen consisted of PBMCs, obtained from a glioma patient whose treatment included an IDH1 peptide vaccine. The sequence was obtained from a man aged 45 to 65 with glioma. The CDR3 region is CAWGPKGGPGPRAFF. Here the CDR3 DNA reads TGTGCCTGGGGCCCGAAAGGAGGACCGGGACCGAGAGCTTTCTTT.